The source of this T cell receptor (beta chain) is a study of blood T cell repertoires in COVID-19. Study context: Sites in the United States, Italy and Spain provided acute and convalescent COVID-19 samples. Sample material is recorded as cDNA or gDNA derived from T cells, B-cell-depleted T cells, or PBMCs.

CDR1 and CDR2 from the germline V gene are SQVTM and ANQGSEA. V gave up 2 bases and J gave up 4 bases, with 17 bases separating them. The CDR3 length is 15 residues. Original processing methods: The assay estimated nucleated cells by amplifying reference gene primers. TCRdb's copy holds only in-frame clones and misses some; the assay was immunoSEQ multiplex PCR. Clone size and V and J calls were adopted from that table, with D and trimming inferred from the DNA. The data hold approximately 100,000 clones, with roughly 85% observed a single time. V and J are TRBV29-1 and TRBJ2-5; weak D call: TRBD1 (5 bases). Sequencing was performed on peripheral blood. This receptor was identified in a woman aged 55-75 years with acute or convalescent COVID-19. The CDR3 protein is CSVEQGSLLGETQYF. CDR3 in DNA: TGCAGCGTTGAACAGGGTAGTCTACTGGGAGAGACCCAGTACTTC.